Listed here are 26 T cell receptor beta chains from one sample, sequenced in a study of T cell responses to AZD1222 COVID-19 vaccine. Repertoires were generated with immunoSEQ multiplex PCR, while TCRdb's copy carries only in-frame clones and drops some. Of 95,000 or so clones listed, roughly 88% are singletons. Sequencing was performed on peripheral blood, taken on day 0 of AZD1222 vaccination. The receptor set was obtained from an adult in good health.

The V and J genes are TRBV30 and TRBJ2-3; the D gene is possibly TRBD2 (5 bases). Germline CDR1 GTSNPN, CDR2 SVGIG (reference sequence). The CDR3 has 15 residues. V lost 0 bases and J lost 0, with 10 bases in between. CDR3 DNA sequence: TGTGCCTGGAGTGTAGCAACGGGAAGCACAGATACGCAGTATTTT. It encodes CAWSVATGSTDTQYF.

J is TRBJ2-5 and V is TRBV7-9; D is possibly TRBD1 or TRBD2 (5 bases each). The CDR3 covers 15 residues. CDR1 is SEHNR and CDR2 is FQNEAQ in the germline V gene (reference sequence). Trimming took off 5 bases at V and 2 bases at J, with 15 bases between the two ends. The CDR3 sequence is CASSAPGRPQETQYF. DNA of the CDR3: TGTGCCAGCAGCGCGCCGGGACGACCGCAAGAGACCCAGTACTTC.

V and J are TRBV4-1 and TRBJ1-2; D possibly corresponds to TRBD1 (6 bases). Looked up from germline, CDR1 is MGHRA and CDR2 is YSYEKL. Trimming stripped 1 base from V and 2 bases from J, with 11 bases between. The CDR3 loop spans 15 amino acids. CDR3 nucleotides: TGCGCCAGCAGCCAAGGGGCAGGGGTAAACTATGGCTACACCTTC. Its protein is CASSQGAGVNYGYTF.

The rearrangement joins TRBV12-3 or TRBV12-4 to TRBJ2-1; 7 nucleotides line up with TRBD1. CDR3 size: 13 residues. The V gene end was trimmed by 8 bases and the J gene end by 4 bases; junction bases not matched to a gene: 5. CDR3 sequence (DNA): TGTGCCAGCTGTGGGGACAGTTACAATGAGCAGTTCTTC. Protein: CASCGDSYNEQFF.

In DNA, the CDR3 is TGTGCCAGTAGCAGACTAGCGGGGGCTGCAGATACGCAGTATTTT. Its translation is CASSRLAGAADTQYF. The V gene is TRBV19, the J gene TRBJ2-3; 12 positions agree with TRBD2. V was clipped by 6 bases and J by 4 bases; unmatched bases: 5. CDR1 and CDR2 from the germline V gene are LNHDA and SQIVND (reference sequence). The CDR3 extends over 15 amino acids.

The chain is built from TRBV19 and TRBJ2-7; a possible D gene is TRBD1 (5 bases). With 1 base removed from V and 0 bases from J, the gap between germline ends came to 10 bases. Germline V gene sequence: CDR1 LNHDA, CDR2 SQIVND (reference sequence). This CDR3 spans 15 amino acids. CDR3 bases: TGTGCCAGTAGTATAGGCCAGGGCAGCTCCTACGAGCAGTACTTC. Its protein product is CASSIGQGSSYEQYF.

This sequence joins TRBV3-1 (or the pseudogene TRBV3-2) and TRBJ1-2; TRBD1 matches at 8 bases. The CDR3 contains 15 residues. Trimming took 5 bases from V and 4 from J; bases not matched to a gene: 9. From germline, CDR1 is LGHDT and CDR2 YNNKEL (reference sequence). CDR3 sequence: CASSTGRGRGYGYTF. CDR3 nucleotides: TGTGCCAGCAGCACAGGCAGGGGGCGCGGCTATGGCTACACCTTC.

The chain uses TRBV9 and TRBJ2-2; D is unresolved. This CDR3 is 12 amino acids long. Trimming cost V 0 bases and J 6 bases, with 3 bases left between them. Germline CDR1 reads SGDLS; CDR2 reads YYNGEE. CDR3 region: CASSVGPGELFF. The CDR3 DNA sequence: TGTGCCAGCAGCGTAGGCCCCGGGGAGCTGTTTTTT.

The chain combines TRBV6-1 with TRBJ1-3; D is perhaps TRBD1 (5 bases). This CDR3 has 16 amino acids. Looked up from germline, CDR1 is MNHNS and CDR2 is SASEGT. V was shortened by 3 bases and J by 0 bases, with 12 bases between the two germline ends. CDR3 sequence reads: CASSERAGSSGNTIYF. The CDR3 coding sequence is TGTGCCAGCAGTGAGAGGGCAGGGAGCTCTGGAAACACCATATATTTT.

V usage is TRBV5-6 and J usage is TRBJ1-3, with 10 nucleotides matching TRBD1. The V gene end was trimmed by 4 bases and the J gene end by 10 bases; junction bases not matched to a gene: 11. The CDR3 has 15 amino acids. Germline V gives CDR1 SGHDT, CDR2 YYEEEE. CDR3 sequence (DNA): TGTGCCAGCAGCCTTACCGGGACAGGGGATTGGACCATATATTTT. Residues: CASSLTGTGDWTIYF.

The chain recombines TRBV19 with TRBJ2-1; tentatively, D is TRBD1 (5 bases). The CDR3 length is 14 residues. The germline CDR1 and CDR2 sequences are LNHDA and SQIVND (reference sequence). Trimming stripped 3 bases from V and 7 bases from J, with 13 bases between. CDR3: CASSMTTVRNEQFF. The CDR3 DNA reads TGTGCCAGTAGTATGACGACAGTAAGAAATGAGCAGTTCTTC.

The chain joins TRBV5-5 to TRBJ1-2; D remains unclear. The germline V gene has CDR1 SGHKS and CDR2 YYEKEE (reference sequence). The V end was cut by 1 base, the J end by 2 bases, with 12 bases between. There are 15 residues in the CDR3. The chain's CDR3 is CASSLIERFNYGYTF. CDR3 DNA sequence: TGTGCCAGCAGCTTGATTGAACGGTTCAACTATGGCTACACCTTC. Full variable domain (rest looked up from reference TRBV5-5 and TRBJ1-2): DAGVTQSPTHLIKTRGQQVTLRCSPISGHKSVSWYQQVLGQGPQFIFQYYEKEERGRGNFPDRFSARQFPNYSSELNVNALLLGDSALYLCASSLIERFNYGYTFGSGTRLTVV.

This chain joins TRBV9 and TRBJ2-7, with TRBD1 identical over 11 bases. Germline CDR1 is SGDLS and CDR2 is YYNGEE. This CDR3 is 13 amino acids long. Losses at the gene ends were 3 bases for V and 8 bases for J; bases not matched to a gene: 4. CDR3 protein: CASSAGQGAKQYF. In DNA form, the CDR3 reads TGTGCCAGCAGCGCCGGACAGGGGGCGAAGCAGTACTTC.

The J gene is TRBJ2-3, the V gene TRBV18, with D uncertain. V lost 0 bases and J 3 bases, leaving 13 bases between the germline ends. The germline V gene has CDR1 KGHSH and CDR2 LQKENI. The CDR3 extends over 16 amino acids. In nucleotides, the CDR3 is TGTGCCAGCTCACCACCGGTAGGAGCAAGAACAGATACGCAGTATTTT. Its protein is CASSPPVGARTDTQYF.

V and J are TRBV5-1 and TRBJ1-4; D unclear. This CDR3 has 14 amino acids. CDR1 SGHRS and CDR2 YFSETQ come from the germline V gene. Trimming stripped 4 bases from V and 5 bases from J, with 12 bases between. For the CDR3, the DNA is TGCGCCAGCAGCCCTGGACCGGTGAATGAAAAACTGTTTTTT. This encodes CASSPGPVNEKLFF.

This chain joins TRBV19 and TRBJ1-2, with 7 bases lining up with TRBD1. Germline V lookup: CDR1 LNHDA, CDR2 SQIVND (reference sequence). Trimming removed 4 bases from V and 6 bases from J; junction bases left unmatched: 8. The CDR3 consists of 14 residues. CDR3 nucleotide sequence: TGTGCCAGTAGTAGGGGGGACAGACGGGATGGCTACACCTTC. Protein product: CASSRGDRRDGYTF.

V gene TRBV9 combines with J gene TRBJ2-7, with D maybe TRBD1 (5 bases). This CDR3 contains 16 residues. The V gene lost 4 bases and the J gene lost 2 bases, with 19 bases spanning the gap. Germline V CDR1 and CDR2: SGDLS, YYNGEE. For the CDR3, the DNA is TGTGCCAGCAGCCTTAGTGGGGCAGGATCAACCTACGAGCAGTACTTC. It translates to CASSLSGAGSTYEQYF.

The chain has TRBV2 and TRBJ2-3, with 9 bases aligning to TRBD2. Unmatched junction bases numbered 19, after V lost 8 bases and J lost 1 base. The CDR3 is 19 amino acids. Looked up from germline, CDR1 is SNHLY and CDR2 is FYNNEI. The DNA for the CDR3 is TGTGCCAGCTTGGGTTGGGGCCTACATAGCGGGGGTCGCACAGATACGCAGTATTTT. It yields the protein CASLGWGLHSGGRTDTQYF.

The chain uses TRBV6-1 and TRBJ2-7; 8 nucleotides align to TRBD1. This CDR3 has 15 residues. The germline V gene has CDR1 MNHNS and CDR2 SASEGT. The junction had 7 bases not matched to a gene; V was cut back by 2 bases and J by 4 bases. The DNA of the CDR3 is TGTGCCAGCAGTGAAAATGGACAGGGACCTTACGAGCAGTACTTC. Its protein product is CASSENGQGPYEQYF.

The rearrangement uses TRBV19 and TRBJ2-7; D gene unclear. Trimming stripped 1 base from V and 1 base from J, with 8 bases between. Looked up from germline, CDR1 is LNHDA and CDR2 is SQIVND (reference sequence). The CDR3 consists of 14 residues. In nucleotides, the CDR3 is TGTGCCAGTAGTATAGTCGGCGGTTCCTACGAGCAGTACTTC. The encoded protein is CASSIVGGSYEQYF.

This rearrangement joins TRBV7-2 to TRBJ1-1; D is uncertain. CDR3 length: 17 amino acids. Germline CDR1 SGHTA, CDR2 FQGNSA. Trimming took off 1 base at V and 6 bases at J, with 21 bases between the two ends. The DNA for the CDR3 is TGTGCCAGCAGCTTAGGGGTGTGGGCTTCTATGTATGCTGAAGCTTTCTTT. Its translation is CASSLGVWASMYAEAFF.

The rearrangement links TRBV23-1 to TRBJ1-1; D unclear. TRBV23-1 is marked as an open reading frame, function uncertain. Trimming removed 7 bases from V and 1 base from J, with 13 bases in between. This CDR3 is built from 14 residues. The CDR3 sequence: CASTTGGQNTEAFF. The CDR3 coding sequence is TGCGCCAGCACCACGGGCGGTCAGAACACTGAAGCTTTCTTT.

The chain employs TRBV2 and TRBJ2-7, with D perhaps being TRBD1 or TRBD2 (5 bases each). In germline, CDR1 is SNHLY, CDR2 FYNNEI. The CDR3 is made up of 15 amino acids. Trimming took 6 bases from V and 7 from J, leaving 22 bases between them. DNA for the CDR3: TGTGCCAGCAGCGCCCCGGGACGGGCTTGGGGTGAGCAGTACTTC. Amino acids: CASSAPGRAWGEQYF.

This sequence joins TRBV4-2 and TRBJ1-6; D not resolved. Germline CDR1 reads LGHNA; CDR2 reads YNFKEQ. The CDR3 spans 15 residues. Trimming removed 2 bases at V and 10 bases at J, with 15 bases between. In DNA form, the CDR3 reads TGTGCCAGCAGCCAATATCGTGACCGTACCTCACCCCTCCACTTT. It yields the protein CASSQYRDRTSPLHF.

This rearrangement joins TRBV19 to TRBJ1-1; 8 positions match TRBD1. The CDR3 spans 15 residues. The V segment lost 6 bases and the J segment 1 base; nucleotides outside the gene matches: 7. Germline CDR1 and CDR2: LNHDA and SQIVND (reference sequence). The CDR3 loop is CASRLRTGPNTEAFF. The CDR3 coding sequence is TGTGCCAGTAGACTCAGGACAGGGCCGAACACTGAAGCTTTCTTT.

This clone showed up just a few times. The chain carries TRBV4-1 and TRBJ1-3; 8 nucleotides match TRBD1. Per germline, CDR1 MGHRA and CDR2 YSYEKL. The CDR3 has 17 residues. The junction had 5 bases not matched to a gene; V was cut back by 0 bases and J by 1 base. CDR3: CASSQDPGGSSGNTIYF. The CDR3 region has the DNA TGCGCCAGCAGCCAAGATCCAGGGGGCAGTTCTGGAAACACCATATATTTT.